A single TCR beta chain is shown here with its context. This record comes from a study of technical replicates of blood from several donors. The germline gives CDR1 SGHNT, CDR2 YENEEA. The CDR3 spans 13 residues. Between the trimmed V and J ends, which lost 1 base and 4 bases, there was a span of 7 bases. TCRdb keeps only in-frame clones here, not all; method: immunoSEQ multiplex PCR. In the table there are more than 90,000 clones, 90% to 96% of which are singletons. This sequence originates from a human donor in good health. The chain recombines TRBV11-3 with TRBJ1-2; possible D gene TRBD1, 5 bases. Material: T cells isolated from PBMCs. The DNA of the CDR3 is TGTGCCAGCAGCTTAGGGCAGGGCTATGGCTACACCTTC. Encoded protein: CASSLGQGYGYTF.